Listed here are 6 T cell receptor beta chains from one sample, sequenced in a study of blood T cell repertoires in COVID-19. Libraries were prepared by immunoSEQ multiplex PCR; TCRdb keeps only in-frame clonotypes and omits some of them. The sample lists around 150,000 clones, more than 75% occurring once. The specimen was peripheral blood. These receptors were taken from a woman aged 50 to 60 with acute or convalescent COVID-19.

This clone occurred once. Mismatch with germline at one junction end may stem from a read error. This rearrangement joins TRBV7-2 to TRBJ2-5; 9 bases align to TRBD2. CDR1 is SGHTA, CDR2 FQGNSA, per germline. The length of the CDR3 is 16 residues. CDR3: CASSKGGLATEESQYF. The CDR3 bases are TGTGCCAGCAGCAAGGGGGGACTAGCCACAGAAGAGAGCCAGTACTTC.

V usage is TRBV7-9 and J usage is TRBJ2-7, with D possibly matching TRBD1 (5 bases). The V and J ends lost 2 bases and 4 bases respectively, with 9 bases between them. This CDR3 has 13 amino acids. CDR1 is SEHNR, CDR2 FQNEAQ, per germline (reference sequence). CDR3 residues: CASSLSRGYEQYF. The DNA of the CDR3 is TGTGCCAGCAGCTTATCAAGGGGATACGAGCAGTACTTC.

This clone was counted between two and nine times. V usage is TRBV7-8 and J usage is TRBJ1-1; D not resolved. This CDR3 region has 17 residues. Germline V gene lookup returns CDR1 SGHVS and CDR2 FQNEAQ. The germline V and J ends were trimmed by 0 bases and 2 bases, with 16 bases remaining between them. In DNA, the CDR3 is TGTGCCAGCAGCTTAGCTCACCGGGTCGAGGGCAACACTGAAGCTTTCTTT. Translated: CASSLAHRVEGNTEAFF.

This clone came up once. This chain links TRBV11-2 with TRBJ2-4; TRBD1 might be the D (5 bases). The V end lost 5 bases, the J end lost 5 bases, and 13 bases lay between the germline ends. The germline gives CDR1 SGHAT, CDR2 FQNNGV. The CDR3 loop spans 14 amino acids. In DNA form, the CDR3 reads TGTGCCAGCAGCCCTCAGGGATTGGAAAACATTCAGTACTTC. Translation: CASSPQGLENIQYF.

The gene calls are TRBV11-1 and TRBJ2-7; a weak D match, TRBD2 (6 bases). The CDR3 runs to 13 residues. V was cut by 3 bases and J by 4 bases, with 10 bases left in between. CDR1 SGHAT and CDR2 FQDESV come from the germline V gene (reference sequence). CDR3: CASSFPRGYEQYF. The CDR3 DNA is TGTGCCAGCAGCTTTCCCCGGGGGTACGAGCAGTACTTC.

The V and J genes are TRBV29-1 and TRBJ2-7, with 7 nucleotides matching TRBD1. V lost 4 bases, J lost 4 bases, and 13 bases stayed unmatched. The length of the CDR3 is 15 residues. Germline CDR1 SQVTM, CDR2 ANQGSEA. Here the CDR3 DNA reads TGCAGCGTTGTCCATCCCGGGACAGCAAATTACGAGCAGTACTTC. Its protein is CSVVHPGTANYEQYF.